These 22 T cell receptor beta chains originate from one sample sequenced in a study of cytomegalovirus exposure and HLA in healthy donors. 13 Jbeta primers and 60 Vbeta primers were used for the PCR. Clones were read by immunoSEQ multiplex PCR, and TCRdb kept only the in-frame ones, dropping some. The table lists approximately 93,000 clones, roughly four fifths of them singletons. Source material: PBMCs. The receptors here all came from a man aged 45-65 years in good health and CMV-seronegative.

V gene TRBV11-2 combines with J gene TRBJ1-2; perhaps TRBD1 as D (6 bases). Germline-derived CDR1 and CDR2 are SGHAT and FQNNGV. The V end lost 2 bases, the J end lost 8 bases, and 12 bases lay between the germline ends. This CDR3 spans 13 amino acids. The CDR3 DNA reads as TGTGCCAGCAGCTTAATGGGGGGGGCCGGCTACACCTTC. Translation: CASSLMGGAGYTF.

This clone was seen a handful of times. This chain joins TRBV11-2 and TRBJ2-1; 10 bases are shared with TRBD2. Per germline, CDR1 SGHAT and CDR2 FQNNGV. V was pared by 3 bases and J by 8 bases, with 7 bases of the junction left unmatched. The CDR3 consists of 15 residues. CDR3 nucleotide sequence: TGTGCCAGCAGCTTCCAACTAGCGGGATACGATGAGCAGTTCTTC. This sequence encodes CASSFQLAGYDEQFF.

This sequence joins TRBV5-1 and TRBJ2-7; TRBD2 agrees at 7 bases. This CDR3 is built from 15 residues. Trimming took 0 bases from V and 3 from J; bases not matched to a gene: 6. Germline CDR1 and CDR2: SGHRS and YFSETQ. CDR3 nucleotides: TGCGCCAGCAGCTTGGGAGGTGGCGGGAGCTACGAGCAGTACTTC. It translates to CASSLGGGGSYEQYF.

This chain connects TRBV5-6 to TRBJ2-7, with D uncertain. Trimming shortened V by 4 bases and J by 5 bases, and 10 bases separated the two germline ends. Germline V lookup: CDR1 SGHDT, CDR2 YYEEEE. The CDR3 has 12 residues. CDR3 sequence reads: CASSGLKNEQYF. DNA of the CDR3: TGTGCCAGCAGCGGGCTTAAGAACGAGCAGTACTTC. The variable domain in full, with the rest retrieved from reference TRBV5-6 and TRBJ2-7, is DAGVTQSPTHLIKTRGQQVTLRCSPKSGHDTVSWYQQALGQGPQFIFQYYEEEERQRGNFPDRFSGHQFPNYSSELNVNALLLGDSALYLCASSGLKNEQYFGPGTRLTVT.

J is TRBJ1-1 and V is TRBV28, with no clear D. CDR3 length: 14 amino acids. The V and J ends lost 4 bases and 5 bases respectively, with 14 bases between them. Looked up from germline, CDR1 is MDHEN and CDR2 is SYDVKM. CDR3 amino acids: CASSSWTGRTEAFF. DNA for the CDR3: TGTGCCAGCAGTTCCTGGACCGGGAGAACTGAAGCTTTCTTT.

The CDR3 region has the DNA TGTGCCAGCAGCGATACAGGGGGCTCTGCAGAGACCCAGTACTTC. It specifies CASSDTGGSAETQYF. The rearrangement uses TRBV9 and TRBJ2-5; the match to TRBD1 covers 9 bases. The junction had 7 bases not matched to a gene; V was cut back by 3 bases and J by 4 bases. The CDR3 covers 15 residues. The germline V gene encodes CDR1 SGDLS and CDR2 YYNGEE.

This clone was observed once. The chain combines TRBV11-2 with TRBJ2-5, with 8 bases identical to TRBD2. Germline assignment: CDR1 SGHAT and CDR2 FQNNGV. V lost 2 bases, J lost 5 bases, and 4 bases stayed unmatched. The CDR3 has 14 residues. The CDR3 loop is CASSLSGGRETQYF. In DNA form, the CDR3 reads TGTGCCAGCAGCTTAAGCGGGGGCCGGGAGACCCAGTACTTC.

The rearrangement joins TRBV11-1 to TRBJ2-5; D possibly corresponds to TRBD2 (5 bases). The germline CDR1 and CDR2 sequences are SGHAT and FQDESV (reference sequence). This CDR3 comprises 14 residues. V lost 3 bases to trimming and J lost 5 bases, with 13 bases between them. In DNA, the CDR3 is TGTGCCAGCAGCTTGGGCGGGCGGTGGGAGACCCAGTACTTC. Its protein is CASSLGGRWETQYF.

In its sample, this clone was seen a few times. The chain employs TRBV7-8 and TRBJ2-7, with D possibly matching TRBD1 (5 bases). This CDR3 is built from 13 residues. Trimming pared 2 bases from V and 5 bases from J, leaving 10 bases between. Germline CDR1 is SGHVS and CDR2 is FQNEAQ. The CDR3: CASSLNRQNEQYF. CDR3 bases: TGTGCCAGCAGCTTAAATAGACAGAACGAGCAGTACTTC.

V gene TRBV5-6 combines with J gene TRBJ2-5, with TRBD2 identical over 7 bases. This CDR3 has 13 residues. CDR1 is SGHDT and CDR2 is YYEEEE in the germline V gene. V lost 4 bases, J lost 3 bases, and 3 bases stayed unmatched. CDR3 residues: CASSLLAEETQYF. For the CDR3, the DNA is TGTGCCAGCAGCCTCCTAGCGGAAGAGACCCAGTACTTC. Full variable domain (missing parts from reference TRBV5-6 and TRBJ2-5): DAGVTQSPTHLIKTRGQQVTLRCSPKSGHDTVSWYQQALGQGPQFIFQYYEEEERQRGNFPDRFSGHQFPNYSSELNVNALLLGDSALYLCASSLLAEETQYFGPGTRLLVL.

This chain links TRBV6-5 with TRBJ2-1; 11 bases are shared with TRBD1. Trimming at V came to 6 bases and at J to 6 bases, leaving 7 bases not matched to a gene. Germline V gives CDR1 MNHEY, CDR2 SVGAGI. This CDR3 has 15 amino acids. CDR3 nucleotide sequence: TGTGCCAGCAGGGGCACCGGGACAGGGGGCAATGAGCAGTTCTTC. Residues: CASRGTGTGGNEQFF.

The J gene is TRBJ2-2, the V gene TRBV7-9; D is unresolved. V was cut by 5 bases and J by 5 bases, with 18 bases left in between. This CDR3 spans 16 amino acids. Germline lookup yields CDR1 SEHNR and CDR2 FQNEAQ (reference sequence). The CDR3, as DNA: TGTGCCAGCAGCCCGCAAGAGGTACATGGGACCGGGGAGCTGTTTTTT. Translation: CASSPQEVHGTGELFF.

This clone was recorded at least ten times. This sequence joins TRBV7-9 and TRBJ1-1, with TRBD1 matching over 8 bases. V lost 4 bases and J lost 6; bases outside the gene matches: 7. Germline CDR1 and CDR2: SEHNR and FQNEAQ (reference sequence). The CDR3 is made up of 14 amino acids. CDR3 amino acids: CASSSLGQGAEAFF. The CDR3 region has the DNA TGTGCCAGCAGCTCCCTAGGACAGGGCGCTGAAGCTTTCTTT. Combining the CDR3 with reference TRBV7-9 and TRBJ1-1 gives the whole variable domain DTGVSQNPRHKITKRGQNVTFRCDPISEHNRLYWYRQTLGQGPEFLTYFQNEAQLEKSRLLSDRFSAERPKGSFSTLEIQRTEQGDSAMYLCASSSLGQGAEAFFGQGTRLTVV.

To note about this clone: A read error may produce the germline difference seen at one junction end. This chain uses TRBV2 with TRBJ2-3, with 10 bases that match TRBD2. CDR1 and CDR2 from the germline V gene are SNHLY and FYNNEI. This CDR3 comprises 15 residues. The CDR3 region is CASSQAGGPPDTQYF. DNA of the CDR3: TGTGCCAGCAGTCAAGCGGGAGGGCCACCAGATACGCAGTATTTT.

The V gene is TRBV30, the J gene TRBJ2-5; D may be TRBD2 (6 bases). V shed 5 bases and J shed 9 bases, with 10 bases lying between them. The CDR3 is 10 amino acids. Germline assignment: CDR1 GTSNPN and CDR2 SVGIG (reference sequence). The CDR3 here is CAWGTGAQYF. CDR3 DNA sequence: TGTGCCTGGGGCACGGGGGCCCAGTACTTC.

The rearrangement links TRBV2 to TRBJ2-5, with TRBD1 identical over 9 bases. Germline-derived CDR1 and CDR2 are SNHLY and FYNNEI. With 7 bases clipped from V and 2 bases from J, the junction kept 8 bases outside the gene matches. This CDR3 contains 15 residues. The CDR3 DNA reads TGTGCCAGCAATTTACGGGACAGGGTGCAAGAGACCCAGTACTTC. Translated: CASNLRDRVQETQYF. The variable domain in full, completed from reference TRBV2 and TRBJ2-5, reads EPEVTQTPSHQVTQMGQEVILRCVPISNHLYFYWYRQILGQKVEFLVSFYNNEISEKSEIFDDQFSVERPDGSNFTLKIRSTKLEDSAMYFCASNLRDRVQETQYFGPGTRLLVL.

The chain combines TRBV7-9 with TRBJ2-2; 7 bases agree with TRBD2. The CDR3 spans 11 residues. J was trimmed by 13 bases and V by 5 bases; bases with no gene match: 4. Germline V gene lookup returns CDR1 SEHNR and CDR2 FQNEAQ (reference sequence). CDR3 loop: CASSPTSWLFF. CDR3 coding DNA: TGTGCCAGCAGCCCGACTAGCTGGCTGTTTTTT.

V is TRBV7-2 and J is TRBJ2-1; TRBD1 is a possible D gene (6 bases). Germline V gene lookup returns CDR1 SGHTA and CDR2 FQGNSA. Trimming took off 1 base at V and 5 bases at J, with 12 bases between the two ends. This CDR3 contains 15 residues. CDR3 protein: CASSLDRVYDNEQFF. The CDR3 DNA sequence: TGTGCCAGCAGCTTAGACAGGGTTTATGACAATGAGCAGTTCTTC.

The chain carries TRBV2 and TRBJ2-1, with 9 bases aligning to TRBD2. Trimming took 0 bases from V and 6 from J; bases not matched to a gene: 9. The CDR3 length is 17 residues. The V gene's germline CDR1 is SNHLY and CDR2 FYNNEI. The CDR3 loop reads CASSEAQAGGQVNEQFF. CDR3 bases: TGTGCCAGCAGTGAAGCGCAAGCGGGAGGACAGGTCAATGAGCAGTTCTTC.

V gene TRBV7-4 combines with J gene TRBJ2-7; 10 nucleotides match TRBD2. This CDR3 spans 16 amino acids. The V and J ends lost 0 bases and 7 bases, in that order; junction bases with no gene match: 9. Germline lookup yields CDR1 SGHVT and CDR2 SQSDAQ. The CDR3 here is CASSLARLAGVEEQYF. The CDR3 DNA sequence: TGTGCCAGCAGCTTAGCGCGGCTAGCGGGAGTAGAAGAGCAGTACTTC.

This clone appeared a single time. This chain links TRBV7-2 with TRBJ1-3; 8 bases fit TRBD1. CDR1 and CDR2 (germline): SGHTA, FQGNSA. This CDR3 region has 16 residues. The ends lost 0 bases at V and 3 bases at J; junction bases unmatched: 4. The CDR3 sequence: CASSLAQGADGNTIYF. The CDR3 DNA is TGTGCCAGCAGCTTAGCGCAGGGGGCTGATGGAAACACCATATATTTT.

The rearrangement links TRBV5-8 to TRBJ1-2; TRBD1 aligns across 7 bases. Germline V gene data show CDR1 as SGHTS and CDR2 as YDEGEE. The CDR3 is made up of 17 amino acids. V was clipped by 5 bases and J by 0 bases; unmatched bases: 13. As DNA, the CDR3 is TGTGCCAGCAGGCACCGGGACAGAGATTCCCCTAACTATGGCTACACCTTC. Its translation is CASRHRDRDSPNYGYTF.